The 16 T cell receptor beta chains below all came from one sample that was sequenced in a study of blood T cell repertoires in COVID-19. Method: immunoSEQ multiplex PCR; TCRdb's copy keeps in-frame clones and lacks some. The table has approximately 110,000 clones, roughly nine tenths seen once. Sequences were obtained from peripheral blood. These receptors came from a man aged 50 to 59 with COVID-19, enrolled during active disease.

The chain uses TRBV7-9 and TRBJ2-1, with 9 bases matching TRBD1. Germline V CDR1 and CDR2: SEHNR, FQNEAQ (reference sequence). The length of the CDR3 is 15 residues. Trimming at V came to 4 bases and at J to 7 bases, leaving 8 bases not matched to a gene. The CDR3 region is CASSSSGTGWNEQFF. The CDR3 bases are TGTGCCAGCAGCTCATCCGGGACAGGGTGGAATGAGCAGTTCTTC. Variable domain in full (rest from reference TRBV7-9 and TRBJ2-1): DTGVSQNPRHKITKRGQNVTFRCDPISEHNRLYWYRQTLGQGPEFLTYFQNEAQLEKSRLLSDRFSAERPKGSFSTLEIQRTEQGDSAMYLCASSSSGTGWNEQFFGPGTRLTVL.

The CDR3 loop is CASRRRAPNTGELFF. DNA for the CDR3: TGTGCCAGCAGGAGGAGGGCTCCCAACACCGGGGAGCTGTTTTTT. J is TRBJ2-2 and V is TRBV2; D perhaps matches TRBD2 (6 bases). V gave up 6 bases and J gave up 2 bases, with 13 bases separating them. The CDR3 covers 15 residues. The germline V gene has CDR1 SNHLY and CDR2 FYNNEI.

The V and J genes are TRBV28 and TRBJ1-5; 12 nucleotides agree with TRBD1. Trimming at V came to 5 bases and at J to 5 bases, leaving 10 bases not matched to a gene. The germline CDR1 and CDR2 sequences are MDHEN and SYDVKM. CDR3 size: 17 residues. In DNA form, the CDR3 reads TGTGCCAGCAGTCTCTACTCCGGGACAGGGGGCGATCAGCCCCAGCATTTT. Its translation is CASSLYSGTGGDQPQHF.

The V and J genes are TRBV14 and TRBJ2-2; TRBD2 aligns across 7 bases. With 4 bases clipped from V and 8 bases from J, the junction kept 13 bases outside the gene matches. CDR1 is SGHDN and CDR2 is FVKESK in the germline V gene. The CDR3 loop spans 16 amino acids. The CDR3 reads CASSLSPAGTSGELFF. The CDR3 DNA is TGTGCCAGCAGCCTTTCCCCAGCGGGAACGTCGGGGGAGCTGTTTTTT.

CDR3 DNA: TGTGCCAGCAGCGTGACAGGGGAGTACTCCTACGAGCAGTACTTC. This gives the protein CASSVTGEYSYEQYF. This rearrangement joins TRBV7-2 to TRBJ2-7; TRBD1 aligns across 8 bases. CDR1 is SGHTA, CDR2 FQGNSA, per germline. The CDR3 loop spans 15 amino acids. J gave up 0 bases and V 5 bases, and 6 bases lay outside the gene matches.

The chain links TRBV29-1 to TRBJ2-3, with 11 bases that match TRBD2. Unmatched junction bases numbered 11, after V lost 3 bases and J lost 6 bases. The CDR3 runs 16 residues. Looked up from germline, CDR1 is SQVTM and CDR2 is ANQGSEA. The CDR3 is CSVEGSSGRPTDTQYF. DNA of the CDR3: TGCAGCGTTGAGGGATCTAGCGGGAGGCCCACGGATACGCAGTATTTT.

The chain recombines TRBV28 with TRBJ1-6; 8 nucleotides line up with TRBD1. The CDR3 contains 15 residues. V shed 6 bases and J 7 bases; nucleotides not matched to a gene: 8. Germline V gives CDR1 MDHEN, CDR2 SYDVKM. CDR3 in amino acids: CASRPDRGKNSPLHF. CDR3 sequence (DNA): TGTGCCAGCAGGCCTGACAGGGGTAAGAATTCACCCCTCCACTTT. Full variable domain (remainder filled in from reference TRBV28 and TRBJ1-6): DVKVTQSSRYLVKRTGEKVFLECVQDMDHENMFWYRQDPGLGLRLIYFSYDVKMKEKGDIPEGYSVSREKKERFSLILESASTNQTSMYLCASRPDRGKNSPLHFGNGTRLTVT.

This clone was detected once. V and J are TRBV7-6 and TRBJ2-5, with 11 bases matching TRBD2. CDR3 length: 15 amino acids. Germline V gives CDR1 SGHVS, CDR2 FNYEAQ. The V gene end was trimmed by 5 bases and the J gene end by 5 bases; junction bases not matched to a gene: 7. This chain's CDR3 is CASSALSGRAETQYF. CDR3 DNA: TGTGCCAGCAGCGCTCTTAGCGGGAGGGCTGAGACCCAGTACTTC.

This chain uses TRBV28 with TRBJ2-1, with D possibly being TRBD2 (5 bases). In germline, CDR1 is MDHEN, CDR2 SYDVKM. This CDR3 region has 14 residues. V gave up 5 bases and J gave up 4 bases, with 12 bases separating them. Here the CDR3 reads CASSAGGGYNEQFF. CDR3 DNA: TGTGCCAGCAGTGCGGGCGGCGGTTACAATGAGCAGTTCTTC. Supplemented by reference TRBV28 and TRBJ2-1, the full variable domain reads DVKVTQSSRYLVKRTGEKVFLECVQDMDHENMFWYRQDPGLGLRLIYFSYDVKMKEKGDIPEGYSVSREKKERFSLILESASTNQTSMYLCASSAGGGYNEQFFGPGTRLTVL.

This chain connects TRBV2 to TRBJ1-4; D gene unclear. The CDR3 is 13 amino acids. Germline-derived CDR1 and CDR2 are SNHLY and FYNNEI. The V end was cut by 6 bases, the J end by 1 base, with 6 bases between. CDR3 DNA: TGTGCCAGCAGGGCCCTAACTAATGAAAAACTGTTTTTT. This encodes CASRALTNEKLFF.

The V gene is TRBV5-6, the J gene TRBJ2-5; D may be TRBD1 (5 bases). V dropped 2 bases and J dropped 2 bases, with 10 bases sitting between them. In germline, CDR1 is SGHDT, CDR2 YYEEEE. The CDR3 is 14 residues long. The CDR3 bases are TGTGCCAGCAGCTTAGGGGTAGGGCAAGAGACCCAGTACTTC. Its protein product is CASSLGVGQETQYF.

This chain links TRBV2 with TRBJ1-5; D unclear. V shed 3 bases and J shed 5 bases, with 26 bases lying between them. There are 19 residues in the CDR3. Germline CDR1 reads SNHLY; CDR2 reads FYNNEI. The CDR3 here is CASSEGRRRETIGDQPQHF. DNA of the CDR3: TGTGCCAGCAGTGAGGGGAGGAGGAGGGAAACAATCGGTGATCAGCCCCAGCATTTT.

The chain is built from TRBV6-1 and TRBJ2-5; possibly TRBD1 for D (5 bases). V gave up 0 bases and J gave up 1 base, with 9 bases separating them. Germline-derived CDR1 and CDR2 are MNHNS and SASEGT. The CDR3 sequence is 15 residues long. The CDR3 DNA sequence: TGTGCCAGCAGTGAAGCAGGGGCAGCCCAAGAGACCCAGTACTTC. Amino acids: CASSEAGAAQETQYF.

This rearrangement joins TRBV4-2 to TRBJ2-2; 8 bases align to TRBD2. The CDR3 is 16 residues long. The germline V gene has CDR1 LGHNA and CDR2 YNFKEQ. The J segment lost 6 bases and the V segment lost 1 base, leaving 7 bases of the junction unmatched. CDR3 nucleotides: TGTGCCAGCAGCCAAGTCGGAAGCGGGAGTGCCGGGGAGCTGTTTTTT. Its translation: CASSQVGSGSAGELFF.

V and J are TRBV20-1 and TRBJ2-1; 8 nucleotides agree with TRBD2. Germline V lookup: CDR1 DFQATT, CDR2 SNEGSKA (reference sequence). The trim removed 3 bases at V and 9 bases at J, leaving 10 bases unmatched. The CDR3 has 14 amino acids. CDR3 nucleotide sequence: TGCAGTGCTAGTAAGCGGGAGAATCAAGGTGAGCAGTTCTTC. Its translation is CSASKRENQGEQFF.

The rearrangement uses TRBV6-5 and TRBJ1-6, with D perhaps matching TRBD1 (6 bases). CDR3 size: 12 residues. V was clipped by 7 bases and J by 10 bases, with 11 bases between them. Germline assignment: CDR1 MNHEY and CDR2 SVGAGI. DNA for the CDR3: TGTGCCAGCAACTCAGGGGTCTCACCCCTCCACTTT. Protein sequence: CASNSGVSPLHF.